This T cell receptor (beta chain) was captured in a study of T-cell reconstitution after alpha-beta-depleted transplantation in children. Study results and limitations: Surviving recipient T cells and thymic progenitors accounted for the high day-60 TCRbeta diversity observed in some patients. A year post-transplant, T-cell counts and diversity derived mostly from newly produced T cells. There were reportedly several hundred expanded graft clones from which alpha-beta T cells came about two months after transplant.

The CDR3 has 16 amino acids. The ends were cut back, 1 base at V and 8 bases at J, with 18 bases in the middle. Germline V gene sequence: CDR1 SGHTA, CDR2 FQGTGA. The table lists this clonotype with many counts. Its matching antigen is unknown. A TCRbeta library incorporating unique molecular identifiers was prepared. TCRdb fed the PCR reads into MiXCR, producing one record per CDR3 protein. Of more than 75,000 distinct CDR3 sequences listed, less than 25% are singletons. The material sequenced was PBMCs, taken before TCRalphabeta/CD19-depleted stem cell transplant. This receptor was taken from a boy younger than 10 with acute lymphoblastic leukemia, due to receive a stem cell transplant. V usage is TRBV7-3 and J usage is TRBJ2-1, with TRBD2 as a possible D gene (6 bases). The CDR3 DNA sequence: TGTGCCAGCAGCTTAAATCAGCGGAGGGGCAAGTATGAGCAGTTCTTC. Translated, it gives CASSLNQRRGKYEQFF.